This T cell receptor (beta chain) was observed in a study of cytomegalovirus exposure and HLA in healthy donors. Turning to the study itself: Tens of millions of unique TCRs from HLA-typed donors were held in an early release of data.

Study outcomes and limitations: The authors confirmed in vitro that three CMV-associated chains were specific for CMV antigens. Accurate prediction of most subjects' HLA-A and HLA-B alleles from TCR beta sequences was reported.

On this clone: No antigen is known for it.

Both 60 Vbeta primers and 13 Jbeta primers went into the PCR. TCRdb's table, derived via immunoSEQ multiplex PCR, lists solely in-frame clones and lacks some. This sample carries roughly 200,000 clones, over 60% of them seen once, and the ten largest clones take more than 5%. CDR3 size: 16 residues. Germline values: CDR1 SGHDN, CDR2 FVKESK. V was shortened by 4 bases and J by 5 bases, with 21 bases between the two germline ends. Unrecorded immune exposure was likely among donors, who were nominally healthy when sampled. The sequenced sample was PBMCs. This clonotype was obtained from a man in his forties in good health and CMV-seronegative. The genes are TRBV14 and TRBJ2-7, with a weak D call TRBD1 (5 bases). CDR3 sequence: CASSLIRGQRIDEQYF. Here the CDR3 DNA reads TGTGCCAGCAGCCTTATAAGGGGTCAGAGGATCGACGAGCAGTACTTC.